This T cell receptor (beta chain) is drawn from a study of shared clonotypes between healthy human individuals (dated by TCRdb to about 2020). For the wider study: A couple of women and a few men aged 18 to 49 years were included in the cohort. To estimate repertoire size and how much clonotype sharing occurs between individuals, the study deeply sequenced the blood TCR repertoires of about 5 healthy adults. Between about 0.9 and 9 billion PBMCs per donor were obtained by leukapheresis. Libraries were prepared and TCR repertoires were sequenced by different laboratories using diverse techniques, in order to increase sequencing depth and limit assay-specific biases. Per donor, three plates each were used for CD4 naive and CD4 memory, two for CD8 naive, and one for CD8 memory. Here is what the overall study found, with its caveats: Naive subsets generally had larger estimated clonotype richness than memory subsets. Incomplete sequencing was indicated by rarefaction of sorted-subset datasets, despite the large sequencing depth. Because the study included only a small number of donors, the genetic and exposure-history diversity represented was limited. Clonotypes shared by all four sorted-subset donors showed higher generation probabilities than non-shared clonotypes. Sampling was restricted to blood, and TCR repertoires in tissue are likely to differ from TCR repertoires in blood. Based on pairwise subsampling, the degree of clonotype sharing among donors was expected to be affected by sequencing depth. Across four donors, approximately 5% of naive CD4, roughly 3.3% of naive CD8, approximately 2.5% of memory CD4, and about 0.44% of memory CD8 clonotypes were shared.

Using the deep immunoSEQ assay, multiplex PCR amplified TCR CDR3 regions from genomic DNA. Extracted genomic DNA from each cell subset was distributed evenly across all wells of several immunoSEQ 96-well plates, and each plate was treated as a replicate. Each replicate PCR for sorted subsets received around 210 ng genomic DNA, equal to tens of thousands of T cell genomes. The purified libraries were quantified using a Qubit 3.0 fluorometer, sized with a Bioanalyzer 2100, and then quantified again using the KAPA Library Quantification kit. Every immunoSEQ 96-well plate was sequenced on a dedicated single-read 150-cycle Illumina NextSeq 550 flow cell. In the paper's pipeline: Because only junctional sequences without quality scores were contained in the immunoSEQ output, filtering matching that applied to full-length reads could not be performed. Sequences were annotated with PyIR, a Python wrapper for IgBLAST v1.9, and V/J genes and CDR3 were assigned using IMGT germline references. Reads with weak V/J assignments (E-value above 1e-6), missing CDR3, stop codons, out-of-frame junctions, or ambiguous translated residues were removed. V3J clonotypes were defined as sequences sharing an identical inferred V gene, J gene, and CDR3 amino acid sequence. Percentage overlap between repertoires was calculated by dividing the number of shared unique clonotypes by the size of the smaller repertoire. RTK rarefaction, the Chao1 estimator, and Recon v2.1 estimates of unobserved clonotypes were used to assess repertoire richness. Generation probabilities were computed with OLGA for all TCRbeta clonotypes obtained by the gDNA method from a handful of donors. Sourced from immuneACCESS, this table was stored by TCRdb with only in-frame sequences that have V and J called. A share of the clones is absent; for the studies checked, an unresolved V gene accounts for under half, and the remainder has no known explanation. The DNA gave D and trimming, while V, J and clone size come from that table. Present in this sample are about 1 million clones, around 76% of which were seen just once. Approximately 1.5% of the sample is in the top ten clones.

Donors were healthy HIV-negative adults with no recently reported acute infections or vaccinations. Every donor was a Caucasian adult residing in Nashville, Tennessee, USA. CD4+ T cells were enriched by magnetic negative selection; naive cells were then positively selected on CD45RA, and the negative fraction formed the memory subset. After blood collection by leukapheresis, PBMCs were isolated using Ficoll-Histopaque density gradient centrifugation and then cryopreserved in the vapor phase of liquid nitrogen. Analytical flow cytometry was used to check the purity and quantity of every magnetically sorted T cell population. Genomic DNA was isolated from each sorted fraction and quantified by UV absorbance on a Nanodrop 2000c. On this clone itself: Its antigen remains undetermined. It has no much larger one-base neighbor in the sample; base qualities were not kept.

The sequence was obtained from a man aged 18 to 30 in good health. The specimen sequenced was memory CD4+ T cells sorted from blood. Reading the label with the study, this specimen's cell subset or site is: CD45RA-negative fraction.

The nucleotide sequence is given as TGCGCCAGCAGTCTGGGGACCCAACTTCAGAGGTCCTACAATGAGCAGTTCTTC. This encodes CASSLGTQLQRSYNEQFF. This receptor chain uses TRBV5-1 and TRBJ2-1; the D element could tentatively be TRBD1 or TRBD2, as 5 bases agree for each. Including the terminal cysteine and phenylalanine, the CDR3 comprises 18 residues. CDR3 DNA only is kept here, 54 bases in frame from base 1. Via the germline V gene, CDR1 is SGHRS and CDR2 YFSETQ. V drops 5 bases and J drops 1 base, leaving 22 bases in between.